This TCR beta chain derives from a study of identical twins. Via MiXCR, TCRdb re-called the 5' RACE reads, giving one row per CDR3 protein. The data hold nearly 900,000 distinct CDR3 sequences, with around an eighth observed a single time. The CDR3 consists of 14 residues. V shed 7 bases and J shed 3 bases, with 16 bases lying between them. Germline assignment: CDR1 MNHEY and CDR2 SVGAGI. These data were likewise used in another study, on yellow fever vaccine responses in identical twins. This second study notes: Twins reportedly appeared to share part of their vaccine T cell response while keeping part individual.

Sequencing was performed on PBMCs. The receptor's source is a woman under 30 in good health. V usage is TRBV6-5 and J usage is TRBJ2-7; either TRBD1 or TRBD2 may supply D (5 bases each). The chain's CDR3 is CASISREPLYEQYF. As DNA, the CDR3 is TGTGCCAGCATTTCCAGGGAGCCCCTCTACGAGCAGTACTTC.